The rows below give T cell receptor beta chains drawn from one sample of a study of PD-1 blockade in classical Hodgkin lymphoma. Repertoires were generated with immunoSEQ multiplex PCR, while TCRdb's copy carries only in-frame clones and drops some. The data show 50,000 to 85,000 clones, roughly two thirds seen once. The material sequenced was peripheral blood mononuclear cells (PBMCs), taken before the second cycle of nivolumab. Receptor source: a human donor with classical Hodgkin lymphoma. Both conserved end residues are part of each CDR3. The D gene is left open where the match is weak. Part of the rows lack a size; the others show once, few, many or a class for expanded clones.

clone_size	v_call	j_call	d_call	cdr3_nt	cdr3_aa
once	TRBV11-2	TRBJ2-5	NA	TGTGCCAGCAGCCCTGCCGCTGGAGGGACCCAAGAGACCCAGTACTTC	CASSPAAGGTQETQYF
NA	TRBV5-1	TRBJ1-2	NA	TGCGCCAGCAGCCCCGGTTTCTATGGCTACACCTTC	CASSPGFYGYTF
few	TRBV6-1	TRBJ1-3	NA	TGTGCCAGCAGTACCTACAGGAACTCTGGAAACACCATATATTTT	CASSTYRNSGNTIYF
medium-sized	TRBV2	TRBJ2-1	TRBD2	TGTGCCAGCAGTGATACTAGCGGGGGAGGCAATGAGCAGTTCTTC	CASSDTSGGGNEQFF
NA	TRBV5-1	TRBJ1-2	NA	TGCGCCAGCAGCGCTGCTGGGGTGAGCTACACCTTC	CASSAAGVSYTF
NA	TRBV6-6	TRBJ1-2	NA	TGTGCCAGCAGTTACCCAGTCGGGGGAGAGAATGGCTGCACCTTC	CASSYPVGGENGCTF
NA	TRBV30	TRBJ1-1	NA	TGTGCCGGAAGTAACCTTAACACTGAAGCTTTCTTT	CAGSNLNTEAFF
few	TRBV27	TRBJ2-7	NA	TGTGCCAGCAGGTCCCGGGGTGATGCCTACGAGCAGTACTTC	CASRSRGDAYEQYF
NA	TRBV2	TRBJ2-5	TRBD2	TGTGCCAGCAGTCTAGACAGCGGGGCACTGGGGACCCAGTACTTC	CASSLDSGALGTQYF
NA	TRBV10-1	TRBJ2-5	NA	TGCGCCAGCAGTGAGTCTGGGGGGCAAAAGACCCAGTACTTC	CASSESGGQKTQYF
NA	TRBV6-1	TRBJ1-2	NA	TGTGCCAGCACTGCCTTAGGAGGGAAAGGTGGCTACACCTTC	CASTALGGKGGYTF
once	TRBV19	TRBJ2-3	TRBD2	TGTGCCAGTAGTCCCCAGCGGGGGACTACCACAGATACGCAGTATTTT	CASSPQRGTTTDTQYF
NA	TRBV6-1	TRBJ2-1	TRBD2	TGTGCCAGCAGTGAGTGGCCTAGCGGGCTGGATGAGCAGTTCTTC	CASSEWPSGLDEQFF
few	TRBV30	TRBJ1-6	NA	TGTGCCTTTAGAGGGGGGGGTGAGAATTCACCCCTCCACTTT	CAFRGGGENSPLHF
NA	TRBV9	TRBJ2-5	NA	TGTGCCAGCAGCCTCGAGGGACATCCACAAGAGACCCAGTACTTC	CASSLEGHPQETQYF
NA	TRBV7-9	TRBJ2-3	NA	TGTGCCAGTGCGGGGAGTACGCAGTATTTT	CASAGSTQYF
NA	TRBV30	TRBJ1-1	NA	TGTGCCTGGAGTGTACATTTAACCAGCGAAGCTTTCTTT	CAWSVHLTSEAFF
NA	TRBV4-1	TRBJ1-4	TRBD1	TGCGCCAGCAGCCACAGGGGGGTGCTTCGGGACACCTCCTTAAAACTGTTTTTT	CASSHRGVLRDTSLKLFF
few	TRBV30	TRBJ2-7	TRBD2	TGTGCCTTCCGGGGCTGGACTAGCGGACCCTACGAGCAGTACTTC	CAFRGWTSGPYEQYF
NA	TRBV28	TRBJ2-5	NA	TGTGCCAGCAGTTCTAGCCGGACCTCGTACCAAGAGACCCAGTACTTC	CASSSSRTSYQETQYF
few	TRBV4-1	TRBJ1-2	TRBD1	TGCGCCAGCAGCCATGGACAGGGACTCTATGGCTACACCTTC	CASSHGQGLYGYTF
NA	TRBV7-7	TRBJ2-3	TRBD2	TGTGCCAGCAGCCCGACCCCGATCGTGGCGGGGGGGCATTCTTTGTCAGATACGCAGTATTTT	CASSPTPIVAGGHSLSDTQYF
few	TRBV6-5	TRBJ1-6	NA	TGTGCCACCGTCGGCGGGGGCAATAATTCACCCCTCCACTTT	CATVGGGNNSPLHF
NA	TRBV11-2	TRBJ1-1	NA	TGTGCCAGCAGCGCGACAGGAGGCCGTTTCGCTTTCTTT	CASSATGGRFAFF
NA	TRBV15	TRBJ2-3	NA	TGTGCCACCAGCAGTCCGATGGAGGACACAGATACGCAGTATTTT	CATSSPMEDTDTQYF
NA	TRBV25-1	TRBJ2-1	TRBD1	TGTGCCAGCAGATCGCCTGGGACAGGCCACCACGGGGAGCAGTTCTTC	CASRSPGTGHHGEQFF
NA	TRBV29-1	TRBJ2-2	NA	TGCAGCGTTGCTGGGACCGGGGAGCTGTTTTTT	CSVAGTGELFF
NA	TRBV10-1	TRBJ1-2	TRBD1	TGCGCCAGCAGTGAGGACAGGGGCTATGGCTACACCTTC	CASSEDRGYGYTF
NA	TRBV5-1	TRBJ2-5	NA	TGCGCCAGCAGGAAGGCTTGGGGCGGCGAGACCCAGTACTTC	CASRKAWGGETQYF
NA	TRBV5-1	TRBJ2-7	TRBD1	TGCGCCAGCAGCTTCGGACAGGGGGCATCTTACGAGCAGTACTTC	CASSFGQGASYEQYF
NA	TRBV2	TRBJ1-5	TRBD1	TGTGCCAGCAGGGGACAGGGGATAAGCAATCAGCCCCAGCATTTT	CASRGQGISNQPQHF
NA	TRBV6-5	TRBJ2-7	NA	TGTGCCAGCAGTTACTCGACGGGCTACGAGCAGTACTTC	CASSYSTGYEQYF
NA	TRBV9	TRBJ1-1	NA	TGTGCCAGCAGCGTGGAGGGATTGAACACTGAAGCTTTCTTT	CASSVEGLNTEAFF
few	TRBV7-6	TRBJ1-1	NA	TGTGCCAGCAGCTTGGCGGGAGGGAACACTGAAGCTTTCTTT	CASSLAGGNTEAFF
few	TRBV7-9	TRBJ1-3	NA	TGTGCCAGCAGCTTAGAAGTTTCGGGTTCCTCTGGAAACACCATATATTTT	CASSLEVSGSSGNTIYF
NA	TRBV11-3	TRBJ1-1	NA	TGTGCCAGCCTATCCAGGGGAAACACTGAAGCTTTCTTT	CASLSRGNTEAFF
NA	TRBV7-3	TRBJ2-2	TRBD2	TGTGCCAGCAGCTTAAGTACTAGCGGGTACACCGGGGAGCTGTTTTTT	CASSLSTSGYTGELFF
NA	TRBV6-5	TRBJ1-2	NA	TGTGCCAGCAGTTACTCCACAGTTAACTATGGCTACACCTTC	CASSYSTVNYGYTF
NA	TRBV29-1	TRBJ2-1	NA	TGCAGCGTTGGTTTCGGGGGTCTCCTTTACAATGAGCAGTTCTTC	CSVGFGGLLYNEQFF
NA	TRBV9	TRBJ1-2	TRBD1	TGTGCCAGCAGCGTAGTGGCAGGGGGGAACTATGGCTACACCTTC	CASSVVAGGNYGYTF
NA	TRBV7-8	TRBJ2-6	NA	TGTGCCAGCAGTCCAGCCTTCTACTCTGGGGCCAACGTCCTGACTTTC	CASSPAFYSGANVLTF